The subject of this entry is one T cell receptor (beta chain). In germline, CDR1 is SGHNT, CDR2 YYREEE (reference sequence). There are 16 residues in the CDR3. V lost 0 bases to trimming and J lost 0 bases; unmatched junction nucleotides: 2. The data were taken from a study of blood T cell repertoires in COVID-19. Study in general: Some COVID-19 samples were acute and others convalescent; all came from the United States, Italy and Spain. The analysed material was cDNA or gDNA that came from T cells, B-cell-depleted T cells, or PBMCs.

The data were produced by immunoSEQ multiplex PCR, yet TCRdb's version contains in-frame clones alone and is incomplete. The table has about 120,000 clones, approximately 80% seen once. The rearrangement joins TRBV5-4 to TRBJ1-5; TRBD1 matches 8 bases. The TCR was taken from a human donor in a cohort sampled during active COVID-19. The sample taken for sequencing was peripheral blood. CDR3 nucleotides: TGTGCCAGCAGCTTGGCGACAGGGGATAGCAATCAGCCCCAGCATTTT. This translates into CASSLATGDSNQPQHF.